These T cell receptor beta chains were read from a single sample in a study of identical twins. TCRdb itself ran the 5' RACE reads through MiXCR, one entry per CDR3 protein. The repertoire holds 410,000 or so distinct CDR3 sequences, with 15% to 20% as singletons. Sequencing was done on a sample of naive T cells sorted from blood. The receptors derive from a man aged 45-60 years in good health. Each CDR3 is given with its conserved first and last residue.

J gene: TRBJ2-7; V gene: TRBV5-5; CDR3 protein: CASSLVGLGEQYF
J gene: TRBJ1-3; V gene: TRBV9; CDR3 protein: CASSPSPIRSGNTIYF
J gene: TRBJ2-1; V gene: TRBV4-3; CDR3 protein: CASSQALTSGSGYNEQFF
J gene: TRBJ2-7; V gene: TRBV11-2; CDR3 protein: CASSSRDGYEQYF
J gene: TRBJ2-5; V gene: TRBV3-1; CDR3 protein: CASSQNSPGLAETQYF
J gene: TRBJ1-4; V gene: TRBV5-5; CDR3 protein: CASRTGTTNEKLFF
J gene: TRBJ2-7; V gene: TRBV20-1; CDR3 protein: CSAAGWTSGISSYEQYF
J gene: TRBJ1-1; V gene: TRBV6-5; CDR3 protein: CASSYEGTLNTEAFF
J gene: TRBJ1-5; V gene: TRBV6-2/TRBV6-3; CDR3 protein: CASSRTWQPQHF
J gene: TRBJ2-7; V gene: TRBV24-1; CDR3 protein: CATTGHDYEQYF
J gene: TRBJ2-1; V gene: TRBV7-9; CDR3 protein: CASSLGAGPTYNEQFF
J gene: TRBJ2-1; V gene: TRBV5-1; CDR3 protein: CASSSPLAGLIYNEQFF
J gene: TRBJ2-7; V gene: TRBV6-5; CDR3 protein: CASSKTPYEQYF
J gene: TRBJ1-1; V gene: TRBV7-9; CDR3 protein: CASSSPLIEAFF
J gene: TRBJ2-3; V gene: TRBV2; CDR3 protein: CASSESRSWSSTDTQYF
J gene: TRBJ2-5; V gene: TRBV7-2; CDR3 protein: CASSLVEAGGLGTQYF
J gene: TRBJ2-5; V gene: TRBV5-1; CDR3 protein: CASNRDLGETQYF
J gene: TRBJ2-7; V gene: TRBV20-1; CDR3 protein: CSASSRLHYEQYF
J gene: TRBJ1-5; V gene: TRBV7-2; CDR3 protein: CASSLARQPQHF
J gene: TRBJ2-5; V gene: TRBV9; CDR3 protein: CASSQGGLAGGLKTQYF
J gene: TRBJ2-1; V gene: TRBV19; CDR3 protein: CASRAGNTYNEQFF
J gene: TRBJ2-3; V gene: TRBV14; CDR3 protein: CASSQETGADTQYF
J gene: TRBJ2-7; V gene: TRBV20-1; CDR3 protein: CSALPLGQGKNEQYF
J gene: TRBJ2-3; V gene: TRBV11-2; CDR3 protein: CASSSLTGQGFLHTDTQYF
J gene: TRBJ1-1; V gene: TRBV27; CDR3 protein: CASSSSALNTEAFF
J gene: TRBJ2-3; V gene: TRBV4-3; CDR3 protein: CASSPRALSTDTQYF
J gene: TRBJ2-1; V gene: TRBV7-2; CDR3 protein: CASSTLRAVFF
J gene: TRBJ2-2; V gene: TRBV10-3; CDR3 protein: CASNGNANTGELFF
J gene: TRBJ1-1; V gene: TRBV20-1; CDR3 protein: CSARHRVSTEAFF
J gene: TRBJ2-7; V gene: TRBV29-1; CDR3 protein: CSVASGSGDEQYF
J gene: TRBJ2-5; V gene: TRBV20-1; CDR3 protein: CSARGLGLAGPETQYF
J gene: TRBJ2-3; V gene: TRBV12-3/TRBV12-4; CDR3 protein: CASSPTADTQYF
J gene: TRBJ2-1; V gene: TRBV12-3/TRBV12-4; CDR3 protein: CASRKRGKGGYYNEQFF
J gene: TRBJ2-5; V gene: TRBV5-1; CDR3 protein: CASTQGNMETQYF
J gene: TRBJ2-5; V gene: TRBV12-3/TRBV12-4; CDR3 protein: CASSFPQGETQYF
J gene: TRBJ1-2; V gene: TRBV4-2; CDR3 protein: CASSQDGGNPRGYTF
J gene: TRBJ2-1; V gene: TRBV20-1; CDR3 protein: CSASTPFSGRRSYNEQFF
J gene: TRBJ2-7; V gene: TRBV5-5; CDR3 protein: CASSGDRGLSKQYF
J gene: TRBJ2-7; V gene: TRBV13; CDR3 protein: CASSSTERTYEQYF
J gene: TRBJ2-1; V gene: TRBV24-1; CDR3 protein: CATSDLGGRGYNEQFF
J gene: TRBJ2-7; V gene: TRBV7-9; CDR3 protein: CASSYGEQILQREQYF
J gene: TRBJ2-5; V gene: TRBV5-1; CDR3 protein: CASSWTTEETQYF
J gene: TRBJ2-2; V gene: TRBV18; CDR3 protein: CASSPTSTRSGELFF
J gene: TRBJ2-2; V gene: TRBV5-1; CDR3 protein: CASSEGGRNTGELFF
J gene: TRBJ1-4; V gene: TRBV7-2; CDR3 protein: CASSLGNRRNEKLFF
J gene: TRBJ2-3; V gene: TRBV3-1; CDR3 protein: CASSQDIGSVCDTQYF
J gene: TRBJ2-7; V gene: TRBV12-3/TRBV12-4; CDR3 protein: CASSPSGGPYEQYF
J gene: TRBJ2-7; V gene: TRBV6-6; CDR3 protein: CASSYATEYEQYF
J gene: TRBJ1-1; V gene: TRBV7-2; CDR3 protein: CASSPTGTKVTEAFF